These 32 T cell receptor beta chains were all obtained from the same sample, sequenced in a study of blood T cell repertoires in COVID-19. Repertoires were generated with immunoSEQ multiplex PCR, while TCRdb's copy carries only in-frame clones and drops some. The profile shows under 150,000 clones, less than 90% of them singletons. Sequenced: PBMCs or T cells enriched from blood (not recorded which). The receptors were sampled from a woman between 50 and 59 years old who had recovered from COVID-19.

The chain joins TRBV27 to TRBJ1-1; 8 nucleotides line up with TRBD1. There are 12 residues in the CDR3. The germline gives CDR1 MNHEY, CDR2 SMNVEV (reference sequence). Trimming took 5 bases from V and 8 from J; bases not matched to a gene: 4. The CDR3 protein is CASSAGGLEAFF. In nucleotides, the CDR3 is TGTGCCAGCAGTGCAGGGGGCTTGGAAGCTTTCTTT.

V gene TRBV28 combines with J gene TRBJ1-5; 7 positions agree with TRBD1. Germline V gene sequence: CDR1 MDHEN, CDR2 SYDVKM. This CDR3 comprises 13 residues. After removal of 6 bases from V and 6 bases from J, the junction contained 5 bases not matched to a gene. The CDR3 bases are TGTGCCAGCAGATCACAGGGGATTCAGCCCCAGCATTTT. Translation gives CASRSQGIQPQHF.

The V call is TRBV2, the J call TRBJ2-1, with 9 nucleotides matching TRBD2. The V and J ends lost 6 bases and 4 bases, in that order; junction bases with no gene match: 10. Germline V gene data show CDR1 as SNHLY and CDR2 as FYNNEI. The CDR3 is made up of 16 amino acids. The CDR3 DNA reads as TGTGCCAGCAGGCCACAAGCGGGGGGCGTTTACAATGAGCAGTTCTTC. It encodes CASRPQAGGVYNEQFF.

V usage is TRBV7-9 and J usage is TRBJ2-2; 10 bases line up with TRBD2. CDR3 size: 16 residues. The V segment lost 6 bases and the J segment 0 bases; nucleotides outside the gene matches: 4. Germline values: CDR1 SEHNR, CDR2 FQNEAQ (reference sequence). The CDR3: CASRFSGGANTGELFF. The CDR3 coding sequence is TGTGCCAGCAGATTCAGCGGGGGGGCGAACACCGGGGAGCTGTTTTTT.

Only a few counts were recorded for this clone. V usage is TRBV2 and J usage is TRBJ2-7, with D possibly TRBD1 on 5 matching bases. Deletions cut 4 bases from V and 3 bases from J, with 13 bases between. The V gene's germline CDR1 is SNHLY and CDR2 FYNNEI. The CDR3 runs to 14 residues. CDR3 residues: CASSVDQGFYEQYF. As DNA, the CDR3 is TGTGCCAGCAGTGTCGATCAGGGCTTCTACGAGCAGTACTTC.

This chain joins TRBV4-1 and TRBJ1-4; possibly TRBD1 for D (6 bases). V was shortened by 0 bases and J by 0 bases, with 14 bases between the two germline ends. This CDR3 has 18 amino acids. Germline V gives CDR1 MGHRA, CDR2 YSYEKL. The CDR3, as DNA: TGCGCCAGCAGCCAAGATCTTTTGGGGGGGCCAACTAATGAAAAACTGTTTTTT. This gives the protein CASSQDLLGGPTNEKLFF.

J is TRBJ1-5 and V is TRBV19, with TRBD1 as a possible D gene (6 bases). CDR3 length: 13 amino acids. Per germline, CDR1 LNHDA and CDR2 SQIVND (reference sequence). V was shortened by 7 bases and J by 3 bases, with 10 bases between the two germline ends. CDR3 DNA: TGTGCCAGTACGTACAGGGACAATCAGCCCCAGCATTTT. Amino acid sequence: CASTYRDNQPQHF.

CDR3 amino acids: CASSTGASGGSLGNEQFF. CDR3 DNA sequence: TGCGCCAGCAGCACAGGGGCTAGCGGGGGGTCTCTTGGGAATGAGCAGTTCTTC. The chain has TRBV5-1 and TRBJ2-1; 11 positions match TRBD2. CDR3 length: 18 amino acids. From germline, CDR1 is SGHRS and CDR2 YFSETQ. V shed 4 bases, J shed 7 bases, and the junction held 16 bases outside the gene matches.

On this clone: Other DNA sequences within the sample encode an identical CDR3. V gene TRBV3-1 (or the pseudogene TRBV3-2) combines with J gene TRBJ1-6; 7 positions agree with TRBD1. This CDR3 region has 15 residues. Looked up from germline, CDR1 is LGHDT and CDR2 is YNNKEL (reference sequence). J was trimmed by 7 bases and V by 1 base; bases with no gene match: 4. The CDR3 sequence: CASSQGTGGNSPLHF. The CDR3 DNA sequence: TGTGCCAGCAGCCAAGGGACAGGAGGGAATTCACCCCTCCACTTT.

For the CDR3, the DNA is TGTGCCAGCAGTGGTCTGCAGTTAAGAGAGACCCAGTACTTC. Translation gives CASSGLQLRETQYF. The V and J genes are TRBV25-1 and TRBJ2-5; D call uncertain. The V and J ends lost 4 bases and 4 bases respectively, with 13 bases between them. In germline, CDR1 is MGHDK, CDR2 SYGVNS. CDR3 size: 14 residues.

The V and J genes are TRBV7-9 and TRBJ1-4, with 9 bases that match TRBD1. After removal of 5 bases from V and 7 bases from J, the junction contained 8 bases not matched to a gene. The CDR3 loop spans 15 amino acids. CDR1 is SEHNR, CDR2 FQNEAQ, per germline (reference sequence). The CDR3 nucleotides are TGTGCCAGCAGCCCTTGGGACAGGGCAGGTGAAAAACTGTTTTTT. Encoded protein: CASSPWDRAGEKLFF.

The rearrangement links TRBV2 to TRBJ2-3; 8 nucleotides agree with TRBD2. V was pared by 1 base and J by 4 bases, with 1 base of the junction left unmatched. Germline values: CDR1 SNHLY, CDR2 FYNNEI. The CDR3 is 14 residues long. CDR3 sequence (DNA): TGTGCCAGCAGTGAAGACGGGGGGGCAGATACGCAGTATTTT. It is translated as CASSEDGGADTQYF.

The chain couples TRBV3-1 (or the pseudogene TRBV3-2) to TRBJ2-5, with D perhaps matching TRBD2 (7 bases). Germline CDR1 reads LGHDT; CDR2 reads YNNKEL (reference sequence). The CDR3 runs to 15 residues. V shed 0 bases and J shed 4 bases, with 12 bases lying between them. CDR3 in amino acids: CASSQDSRGGETQYF. CDR3 DNA: TGTGCCAGCAGCCAAGATTCGAGGGGGGGAGAGACCCAGTACTTC.

The chain uses TRBV10-3 and TRBJ2-2, with 8 bases matching TRBD1. Germline CDR1 is ENHRY and CDR2 is SYGVKD. The CDR3 totals 15 residues. J was trimmed by 8 bases and V by 4 bases; bases with no gene match: 9. The CDR3 nucleotides are TGTGCCATCAGTGTGACAGGGGTCCCGAAGGGGGAGCTGTTTTTT. Residues: CAISVTGVPKGELFF.

Details on this clone: This CDR3 is also generated by other DNA sequences in the sample. The chain recombines TRBV3-1 (or the pseudogene TRBV3-2) with TRBJ2-5, with a tentative D call TRBD2 (6 bases). V lost 1 base and J lost 4, with 10 bases in between. Germline V gene data show CDR1 as LGHDT and CDR2 as YNNKEL (reference sequence). This CDR3 spans 14 amino acids. Here the CDR3 reads CASSQGVGGETQYF. The CDR3 nucleotides are TGTGCCAGCAGCCAAGGGGTCGGGGGAGAGACCCAGTACTTC.

The V gene is TRBV15, the J gene TRBJ1-2, with 10 bases aligning to TRBD1. The CDR3 covers 13 residues. Losses at the gene ends were 5 bases for V and 7 bases for J; bases not matched to a gene: 4. The germline gives CDR1 LNHNV, CDR2 YYDKDF (reference sequence). The CDR3 DNA reads TGTGCCACCAGCTCCGGGACAGGGGTTGGCTACACCTTC. The encoded protein is CATSSGTGVGYTF.

The V and J genes are TRBV2 and TRBJ1-2, with 10 positions matching TRBD1. CDR1 is SNHLY, CDR2 FYNNEI, per germline. The CDR3 loop spans 13 amino acids. V dropped 6 bases and J dropped 6; count of bases not matched to a gene: 4. The CDR3 sequence: CASRGDRGDGYTF. The CDR3 DNA follows: TGTGCCAGCAGGGGGGACAGGGGAGATGGCTACACCTTC. The whole variable domain, filled in from reference TRBV2 and TRBJ1-2, reads EPEVTQTPSHQVTQMGQEVILRCVPISNHLYFYWYRQILGQKVEFLVSFYNNEISEKSEIFDDQFSVERPDGSNFTLKIRSTKLEDSAMYFCASRGDRGDGYTFGSGTRLTVV.

V and J are TRBV4-2 and TRBJ1-2; 8 nucleotides align to TRBD1. From germline, CDR1 is LGHNA and CDR2 YNFKEQ. This CDR3 has 17 residues. Trimming removed 0 bases from V and 0 bases from J; junction bases left unmatched: 6. The chain's CDR3 is CASSQDRGQRANYGYTF. CDR3 DNA: TGTGCCAGCAGCCAAGACAGGGGGCAAAGAGCTAACTATGGCTACACCTTC.

The rearrangement links TRBV7-6 to TRBJ2-2; 7 bases match TRBD2. V dropped 3 bases and J dropped 5; count of bases not matched to a gene: 6. From germline, CDR1 is SGHVS and CDR2 FNYEAQ. CDR3 length: 15 amino acids. The CDR3 loop is CASSLVGGGTGELFF. CDR3 DNA sequence: TGTGCCAGCAGCTTGGTCGGGGGAGGGACCGGGGAGCTGTTTTTT.

The chain carries TRBV6-5 and TRBJ2-3; TRBD1 aligns across 9 bases. CDR3 length equals 14 residues. Germline CDR1 is MNHEY and CDR2 is SVGAGI. Trimming took 6 bases from V and 4 from J; bases not matched to a gene: 5. The CDR3 region has the DNA TGTGCCAGCAGGAAGGACAGGGGCGCAGATACGCAGTATTTT. It translates to CASRKDRGADTQYF.

The genes are TRBV4-2 and TRBJ2-5, with 10 bases matching TRBD2. Unmatched junction bases numbered 4, after V lost 1 base and J lost 5 bases. Germline lookup yields CDR1 LGHNA and CDR2 YNFKEQ. The CDR3 totals 15 residues. DNA for the CDR3: TGTGCCAGCAGCCAAGCCAGCGGGGGGGTGGAGACCCAGTACTTC. This encodes CASSQASGGVETQYF.

The DNA of the CDR3 is TGTGCCAGCAGCCGCCAGCCTAGCGGGGGGGCCCTGAATGAGCAGTTCTTC. Translating gives CASSRQPSGGALNEQFF. V gene TRBV3-1 (or the pseudogene TRBV3-2) combines with J gene TRBJ2-1, with TRBD2 matching 12 bases. The germline V gene encodes CDR1 LGHDT and CDR2 YNNKEL (reference sequence). CDR3 length: 17 residues. V was clipped by 4 bases and J by 7 bases; unmatched bases: 11.

The rearrangement links TRBV6-4 to TRBJ1-2; tentative D call: TRBD1 (6 bases). V lost 6 bases, J lost 5 bases, and 13 bases lay in between. This CDR3 has 13 amino acids. The germline V gene encodes CDR1 MRHNA and CDR2 SNTAGT. CDR3 bases: TGTGCCAGCAGCCGGGAGGGGGGTTATGGCTACACCTTC. It codes for CASSREGGYGYTF.

This clone has just one count. This chain links TRBV3-1 (or the pseudogene TRBV3-2) with TRBJ2-1; 8 nucleotides align to TRBD2. In germline, CDR1 is LGHDT, CDR2 YNNKEL (reference sequence). V lost 3 bases to trimming and J lost 4 bases; unmatched junction nucleotides: 8. The length of the CDR3 is 16 residues. DNA of the CDR3: TGTGCCAGCAGCCACCAGGGGCGGGGGGTGTACAATGAGCAGTTCTTC. Translation: CASSHQGRGVYNEQFF.

The chain uses TRBV6-5 and TRBJ1-2; TRBD1 might be the D (5 bases). Germline CDR1 and CDR2: MNHEY and SVGAGI. V lost 8 bases and J lost 3, with 19 bases in between. The CDR3 totals 15 residues. The chain's CDR3 is CASLRVQGLDYGYTF. CDR3 DNA sequence: TGTGCCAGCCTAAGAGTGCAGGGTCTTGACTATGGCTACACCTTC.

This sequence joins TRBV7-8 and TRBJ1-4; TRBD1 might be the D (5 bases). Looked up from germline, CDR1 is SGHVS and CDR2 is FQNEAQ. Trimming took 5 bases from V and 2 from J, leaving 15 bases between them. There are 16 residues in the CDR3. The CDR3 is CASSLPSGPTNEKLFF. In DNA, the CDR3 is TGTGCCAGCAGCCTCCCATCAGGGCCCACTAATGAAAAACTGTTTTTT.

J is TRBJ2-7 and V is TRBV5-4, with 7 bases that match TRBD2. Unmatched junction bases numbered 9, after V lost 4 bases and J lost 2 bases. The CDR3 spans 15 residues. Germline loops: CDR1 SGHNT, CDR2 YYREEE (reference sequence). The CDR3, as DNA: TGTGCCAGCAGCCCGGGGGGAGAAGGAACCTACGAGCAGTACTTC. Protein: CASSPGGEGTYEQYF.

The chain recombines TRBV5-1 with TRBJ2-1, with D possibly being TRBD1 (6 bases). Deletions cut 5 bases from V and 5 bases from J, with 14 bases between. Germline V lookup: CDR1 SGHRS, CDR2 YFSETQ. The CDR3 spans 14 residues. CDR3 nucleotides: TGCGCCAGCAGGACAGGTTCGGCGGACAATGAGCAGTTCTTC. It encodes CASRTGSADNEQFF.

The V and J genes are TRBV19 and TRBJ1-1, with D unresolved. Trimming pared 7 bases from V and 4 bases from J, leaving 19 bases between. The V gene's germline CDR1 is LNHDA and CDR2 SQIVND (reference sequence). The CDR3 loop spans 15 amino acids. CDR3 nucleotide sequence: TGTGCCAGTAACAACCCGGCGGGGAAGGGCACTGAAGCTTTCTTT. Translated, it gives CASNNPAGKGTEAFF.

The gene calls are TRBV7-9 and TRBJ2-1, with 9 nucleotides matching TRBD2. The CDR3 has 15 amino acids. The V segment lost 4 bases and the J segment 8 bases; nucleotides outside the gene matches: 9. From germline, CDR1 is SEHNR and CDR2 FQNEAQ (reference sequence). CDR3 in amino acids: CASSSRGLATYEQFF. As DNA, the CDR3 is TGTGCCAGCAGCTCTAGGGGACTAGCAACGTATGAGCAGTTCTTC.

The chain has TRBV7-2 and TRBJ2-1; TRBD2 agrees at 9 bases. Germline V gene sequence: CDR1 SGHTA, CDR2 FQGNSA. This CDR3 is 14 amino acids long. Losses at the gene ends were 8 bases for V and 5 bases for J; bases not matched to a gene: 7. CDR3 sequence: CASWVGTSHNEQFF. The CDR3 region has the DNA TGTGCCAGCTGGGTGGGGACTAGCCACAATGAGCAGTTCTTC. Filled out from reference TRBV7-2 and TRBJ2-1, the complete variable domain reads GAGVSQSPSNKVTEKGKDVELRCDPISGHTALYWYRQSLGQGLEFLIYFQGNSAPDKSGLPSDRFSAERTGGSVSTLTIQRTQQEDSAVYLCASWVGTSHNEQFFGPGTRLTVL.

This clone has a handful of counts. The chain recombines TRBV5-4 with TRBJ2-2, with 7 bases aligning to TRBD1. The CDR3 extends over 16 amino acids. Per the germline V gene, CDR1 is SGHNT and CDR2 is YYREEE (reference sequence). V shed 9 bases and J 0 bases; nucleotides not matched to a gene: 11. CDR3 sequence (DNA): TGTGCCACTTCAAGACCGGACAGGACGAACACCGGGGAGCTGTTTTTT. Translating gives CATSRPDRTNTGELFF.